This is a list of T cell receptor beta chains from one sample in a study of blood T cell repertoires in COVID-19. Some clones are missing from TCRdb's copy, which holds only in-frame ones; the method was immunoSEQ multiplex PCR. The sample lists some 120,000 clones; over 80% were seen once. Sequenced sample: PBMCs or T cells enriched from blood (not recorded which). Every receptor here comes from a man aged 25 to 40 who had recovered from COVID-19. Both conserved end residues are part of each CDR3. Fields, in order: J gene, CDR3 length, clone size, D gene, V gene, CDR3 protein, CDR3 DNA. A D gene is named only where the DNA matches it firmly. Clone size appears in some rows only: once, few, many, or a class for an expanded clone.

>TRBJ2-5|16|.|TRBD2|TRBV19
CASRPGLAGASETQYF
TGTGCCAGTAGGCCCGGACTAGCGGGAGCGTCAGAGACCCAGTACTTC
>TRBJ1-3|15|.|.|TRBV6-5
CASSYSAGIGNTIYF
TGTGCCAGCAGTTACTCGGCAGGGATTGGAAACACCATATATTTT
>TRBJ1-2|13|.|.|TRBV12-3/TRBV12-4
CASSLDRNYGYTF
TGTGCCAGCAGTTTAGATCGGAACTATGGCTACACCTTC
>TRBJ1-2|11|.|.|TRBV30
CAWSSGSGYTF
TGTGCCTGGAGTTCGGGTAGTGGCTACACCTTC
>TRBJ2-2|16|.|.|TRBV3-1/TRBV3-2
CASSQGSSPGTGELFF
TGTGCCAGCAGCCAAGGAAGTTCCCCAGGGACCGGGGAGCTGTTTTTT
>TRBJ1-2|11|.|.|TRBV3-1/TRBV3-2
CASSQTSGYTF
TGTGCCAGCAGCCAGACATCCGGCTACACCTTC
>TRBJ2-2|17|.|TRBD1|TRBV18
CASSPLRQGAITGELFF
TGTGCCAGCTCACCACTAAGACAGGGGGCGATCACCGGGGAGCTGTTTTTT
>TRBJ2-1|16|.|TRBD2|TRBV7-9
CASSPLAGGLRDEQFF
TGTGCCAGCAGCCCCCTAGCGGGGGGGCTTCGTGATGAGCAGTTCTTC
>TRBJ1-5|12|.|.|TRBV19
CASSIALEPQHF
TGTGCCAGTAGTATAGCTCTTGAGCCCCAGCATTTT
>TRBJ1-1|11|.|TRBD1|TRBV12-5
CASGRDSEAFF
TGTGCTAGTGGTCGGGACAGTGAAGCTTTCTTT
>TRBJ1-3|14|.|.|TRBV7-9
CASSLAGSGNTIYF
TGTGCCAGCAGCTTAGCAGGGAGCGGAAACACCATATATTTT
>TRBJ2-6|17|.|TRBD1|TRBV27
CASSLIQGDSGANVLTF
TGTGCCAGCAGTTTAATACAGGGGGACTCTGGGGCCAACGTCCTGACTTTC
>TRBJ1-2|13|.|.|TRBV12-3/TRBV12-4
CASSLRVNYGYTF
TGTGCCAGCAGTTTGAGGGTTAACTATGGCTACACCTTC
>TRBJ2-1|12|.|.|TRBV2
CASSVQGNEQFF
TGTGCCAGCAGTGTACAGGGTAATGAGCAGTTCTTC
>TRBJ1-5|15|.|TRBD1|TRBV18
CASSPSGTGNQPQHF
TGTGCCAGCTCACCATCCGGGACAGGGAATCAGCCCCAGCATTTT
>TRBJ1-1|13|few|.|TRBV29-1
CSVEEAGNTEAFF
TGCAGCGTTGAGGAGGCTGGGAACACTGAAGCTTTCTTT
>TRBJ2-1|16|once|.|TRBV14
CASSRSGGGSYNEQFF
TGTGCCAGCAGCCGTAGCGGAGGAGGGTCCTACAATGAGCAGTTCTTC
>TRBJ2-2|18|.|TRBD2|TRBV19
CASNKARLAGVGAGELFF
TGTGCCAGTAACAAAGCGAGACTAGCGGGAGTAGGAGCCGGGGAGCTGTTTTTT
>TRBJ1-2|15|.|.|TRBV5-1
CASSLEGQGRGGYTF
TGCGCCAGCAGCTTGGAAGGGCAGGGGAGAGGTGGCTACACCTTC
>TRBJ2-5|13|.|.|TRBV2
CASSADYQGTQYF
TGTGCCAGCAGTGCCGACTACCAAGGGACCCAGTACTTC
>TRBJ2-6|18|.|TRBD2|TRBV6-1
CASSAWGGTLSGANVLTF
TGTGCCAGCAGTGCCTGGGGGGGGACGCTCTCTGGGGCCAACGTCCTGACTTTC
>TRBJ1-1|15|few|.|TRBV10-3
CAISGSQGLNTEAFF
TGTGCCATCAGTGGCTCACAGGGATTGAACACTGAAGCTTTCTTT
>TRBJ2-1|15|once|TRBD2|TRBV7-6
CASSLGLAGNNEQFF
TGTGCCAGCAGCTTAGGTCTAGCGGGTAACAATGAGCAGTTCTTC
>TRBJ2-1|15|.|TRBD2|TRBV30
CAWKGSGGRYNEQFF
TGTGCCTGGAAGGGTAGCGGGGGCCGGTACAATGAGCAGTTCTTC
>TRBJ2-5|12|.|.|TRBV6-5
CASSIEQETQYF
TGTGCCAGCAGTATAGAGCAAGAGACCCAGTACTTC
>TRBJ2-5|14|large|.|TRBV19
CASAEGGYQETQYF
TGTGCCAGCGCGGAGGGGGGGTACCAAGAGACCCAGTACTTC
>TRBJ1-2|15|.|.|TRBV28
CASTFGGGLAYGYTF
TGTGCCAGCACCTTCGGTGGGGGCTTGGCCTATGGCTACACCTTC
>TRBJ1-1|15|once|.|TRBV9
CASSVAISGSAEAFF
TGTGCCAGCAGCGTAGCTATTTCGGGGTCTGCTGAAGCTTTCTTT
>TRBJ1-3|15|.|.|TRBV5-4
CASSVDTLSGNTIYF
TGTGCCAGCAGCGTGGACACCCTCTCTGGAAACACCATATATTTT
>TRBJ1-2|14|.|TRBD1|TRBV19
CASSIGQGAYGYTF
TGTGCCAGTAGTATCGGACAGGGGGCGTATGGCTACACCTTC
>TRBJ1-6|14|.|TRBD1|TRBV19
CASRPGQQNSPLHF
TGTGCCAGTAGGCCGGGACAGCAAAATTCACCCCTCCACTTT
>TRBJ2-7|13|.|TRBD1|TRBV5-6
CASSLAPQGFEYF
TGTGCCAGCAGCTTGGCCCCACAGGGGTTCGAGTACTTC
>TRBJ1-4|15|.|.|TRBV4-2
CASSQELKPNEKLFF
TGTGCCAGCAGCCAAGAACTAAAACCCAATGAAAAACTGTTTTTT
>TRBJ2-2|16|.|.|TRBV7-9
CASSLVKPGSTGELFF
TGTGCCAGCAGCTTAGTCAAGCCAGGGTCCACCGGGGAGCTGTTTTTT
>TRBJ2-2|13|.|TRBD1|TRBV19
CASSAQGTGELFF
TGTGCCAGTAGTGCACAGGGGACCGGGGAGCTGTTTTTT
>TRBJ2-5|13|.|TRBD2|TRBV2
CASIGLAGGTQYF
TGTGCCAGCATCGGACTAGCGGGAGGGACCCAGTACTTC
>TRBJ2-3|17|.|TRBD2|TRBV2
CASSWTSGGRVTDTQYF
TGTGCCAGCAGTTGGACTAGCGGGGGTCGGGTGACAGATACGCAGTATTTT
>TRBJ1-2|15|.|TRBD1|TRBV19
CASIQDRGHHYGYTF
TGTGCCAGTATTCAGGACAGGGGGCATCATTATGGCTACACCTTC
>TRBJ2-1|15|.|TRBD2|TRBV10-2
CASSDHSPGGDEQFF
TGCGCCAGCAGTGACCACAGCCCGGGAGGTGATGAGCAGTTCTTC
>TRBJ2-3|16|.|.|TRBV6-5
CASSYIRQAGTDTQYF
TGTGCCAGCAGTTACATCCGACAGGCAGGCACAGATACGCAGTATTTT